The rows below give T cell receptor beta chains drawn from one sample of a study of T-cell reconstitution after alpha-beta-depleted transplantation in children. TCRdb re-called the PCR reads with MiXCR, one entry per CDR3 protein. The sample comprises some 530,000 distinct CDR3 sequences, approximately 13% of which are singletons, and around 5.6% rests with the top ten. Material: PBMCs from the stem cell graft donor, obtained from the stem cell graft. Receptors originate from a human donor who donated a stem cell graft to a child with combined immunodeficiency. The CDR3 runs from the conserved cysteine through the conserved F or W. A D gene is named only where the DNA matches it firmly. Clone size is not always given. Where it is, it says once, few, many or a class for expanded clones.

abundance: .; v_gene: TRBV7-9; d_gene: .; j_gene: TRBJ2-5; CDR3aa: CASSLDTEETQYF; CDR3nt: TGTGCCAGCAGCTTAGACACCGAGGAGACCCAGTACTTC
abundance: .; v_gene: TRBV7-9; d_gene: .; j_gene: TRBJ2-2; CDR3aa: CASRGLLTGELFF; CDR3nt: TGTGCCAGCAGGGGACTTCTCACCGGGGAGCTGTTTTTT
abundance: few; v_gene: TRBV5-6; d_gene: .; j_gene: TRBJ2-7; CDR3aa: CASSWYYEQYF; CDR3nt: TGTGCCAGCAGCTGGTATTACGAGCAGTACTTC
abundance: many; v_gene: TRBV5-1; d_gene: .; j_gene: TRBJ2-5; CDR3aa: CASSSGTFQETQYF; CDR3nt: TGCGCCAGCAGCTCCGGGACTTTCCAAGAGACCCAGTACTTC
abundance: few; v_gene: TRBV3-1; d_gene: .; j_gene: TRBJ2-6; CDR3aa: CASSPVQGRGANVLTF; CDR3nt: TGTGCCAGCAGCCCCGTACAGGGGAGGGGGGCCAACGTCCTGACTTTC
abundance: .; v_gene: TRBV5-6; d_gene: .; j_gene: TRBJ1-2; CDR3aa: CASSSTPDGYTF; CDR3nt: TGTGCCAGCAGTTCCACCCCGGATGGCTACACCTTC
abundance: .; v_gene: TRBV11-3; d_gene: .; j_gene: TRBJ2-7; CDR3aa: CASSRKQGISYEQYF; CDR3nt: TGTGCCAGCAGCCGGAAACAGGGTATCTCCTACGAGCAGTACTTC
abundance: few; v_gene: TRBV30; d_gene: .; j_gene: TRBJ2-5; CDR3aa: CAWGWLMGETQYF; CDR3nt: TGTGCCTGGGGCTGGCTGATGGGCGAGACCCAGTACTTC
abundance: few; v_gene: TRBV12-3/TRBV12-4; d_gene: TRBD2; j_gene: TRBJ2-3; CDR3aa: CASSSTGLAGDTQYF; CDR3nt: TGTGCCAGCAGTTCTACTGGACTAGCGGGAGATACGCAGTATTTT
abundance: few; v_gene: TRBV12-3/TRBV12-4; d_gene: TRBD2; j_gene: TRBJ2-7; CDR3aa: CASSASGRAEEQYF; CDR3nt: TGTGCCAGCAGTGCTAGCGGGAGGGCCGAAGAGCAGTACTTC
abundance: .; v_gene: TRBV5-6; d_gene: TRBD2; j_gene: TRBJ2-3; CDR3aa: CASSRGGLAGVGTQYF; CDR3nt: TGTGCCAGCAGCAGGGGGGGCCTAGCGGGAGTTGGTACGCAGTATTTT
abundance: .; v_gene: TRBV18; d_gene: .; j_gene: TRBJ2-7; CDR3aa: CASSPAGVSGEQYF; CDR3nt: TGTGCCAGCTCACCGGCCGGGGTGTCGGGCGAGCAGTACTTC
abundance: few; v_gene: TRBV12-3/TRBV12-4; d_gene: TRBD1; j_gene: TRBJ1-6; CDR3aa: CASSFSGQGGSPLHF; CDR3nt: TGTGCCAGCAGTTTCTCGGGACAGGGTGGTTCACCCCTCCACTTT
abundance: few; v_gene: TRBV24-1; d_gene: TRBD2; j_gene: TRBJ2-1; CDR3aa: CATSKGLAGHNEQFF; CDR3nt: TGTGCCACCAGTAAGGGCCTAGCGGGCCACAATGAGCAGTTCTTC
abundance: .; v_gene: TRBV7-2; d_gene: TRBD2; j_gene: TRBJ2-1; CDR3aa: CASSWVRASGTPEQFF; CDR3nt: TGTGCCAGCAGCTGGGTGCGGGCTAGCGGGACACCAGAGCAGTTCTTC
abundance: .; v_gene: TRBV27; d_gene: .; j_gene: TRBJ1-6; CDR3aa: CASSPITGSALHF; CDR3nt: TGTGCCAGCAGTCCGATAACAGGGTCAGCCCTCCACTTT
abundance: .; v_gene: TRBV9; d_gene: .; j_gene: TRBJ2-1; CDR3aa: CASSVGRLNEQFF; CDR3nt: TGTGCCAGCAGCGTGGGGAGGCTTAATGAGCAGTTCTTC
abundance: few; v_gene: TRBV9; d_gene: TRBD1; j_gene: TRBJ2-7; CDR3aa: CASSVGDSKFSYEQYF; CDR3nt: TGTGCCAGCAGCGTAGGGGACAGCAAATTCTCCTACGAGCAGTACTTC
abundance: many; v_gene: TRBV7-9; d_gene: .; j_gene: TRBJ2-5; CDR3aa: CASSPGWKYQETQYF; CDR3nt: TGTGCCAGCAGCCCCGGTTGGAAGTACCAAGAGACCCAGTACTTC
abundance: .; v_gene: TRBV4-2; d_gene: TRBD2; j_gene: TRBJ2-5; CDR3aa: CASSQGLAGVYQETQYF; CDR3nt: TGTGCCAGCAGCCAAGGACTAGCGGGTGTTTACCAAGAGACCCAGTACTTC
abundance: many; v_gene: TRBV12-3/TRBV12-4; d_gene: .; j_gene: TRBJ1-6; CDR3aa: CASSIMDSPLHF; CDR3nt: TGTGCCAGCAGCATAATGGATTCACCCCTCCACTTT
abundance: few; v_gene: TRBV12-3/TRBV12-4; d_gene: TRBD2; j_gene: TRBJ2-6; CDR3aa: CASAGGGFSGANVLTF; CDR3nt: TGTGCCAGCGCGGGCGGGGGTTTCTCTGGGGCCAACGTCCTGACTTTC
abundance: .; v_gene: TRBV7-9; d_gene: .; j_gene: TRBJ2-3; CDR3aa: CASSFMTRRYADTQYF; CDR3nt: TGTGCCAGCAGCTTTATGACGAGGAGGTATGCAGATACGCAGTATTTT
abundance: many; v_gene: TRBV4-3; d_gene: .; j_gene: TRBJ2-3; CDR3aa: CASSQDSASTDTQYF; CDR3nt: TGCGCCAGCAGCCAAGATTCGGCTAGCACAGATACGCAGTATTTT
abundance: many; v_gene: TRBV12-3/TRBV12-4; d_gene: .; j_gene: TRBJ1-2; CDR3aa: CASSPGFNYGYTF; CDR3nt: TGTGCCAGCAGTCCAGGATTTAACTATGGCTACACCTTC
abundance: many; v_gene: TRBV12-3/TRBV12-4; d_gene: .; j_gene: TRBJ1-5; CDR3aa: CASSLVRSNQPQHF; CDR3nt: TGTGCCAGCAGTTTGGTCAGGAGCAATCAGCCCCAGCATTTT
abundance: few; v_gene: TRBV6-1; d_gene: TRBD1; j_gene: TRBJ2-1; CDR3aa: CASSEGTGGASYNEQFF; CDR3nt: TGTGCCAGCAGTGAAGGTACAGGGGGCGCCTCATACAATGAGCAGTTCTTC
abundance: .; v_gene: TRBV12-3/TRBV12-4; d_gene: TRBD2; j_gene: TRBJ2-5; CDR3aa: CASSRLAGVGKTQYF; CDR3nt: TGTGCCAGCAGCCGGCTGGCGGGGGTGGGGAAGACCCAGTACTTC
abundance: many; v_gene: TRBV28; d_gene: TRBD1; j_gene: TRBJ2-5; CDR3aa: CASSLTGALGGTQYF; CDR3nt: TGTGCCAGCAGTTTAACAGGGGCCCTCGGAGGAACCCAGTACTTC
abundance: .; v_gene: TRBV4-2; d_gene: .; j_gene: TRBJ2-7; CDR3aa: CASSQGPVADAYEQYF; CDR3nt: TGTGCCAGCAGCCAAGGTCCGGTAGCGGATGCCTACGAGCAGTACTTC